The TCR beta chain described here comes from a study of response to subunit inactivated influenza vaccine. CDR1 and CDR2 (germline): SGHAT, FQNNGV. After removal of 6 bases from V and 2 bases from J, the junction contained 12 bases not matched to a gene. The CDR3 is 16 amino acids. MiXCR was run by TCRdb on the RT-PCR reads, yielding one entry per CDR3 protein. The repertoire includes under 200,000 distinct CDR3 sequences, around 11% of them detected once, and 35% to 40% sits in the top ten. In this sample, this clonotype turned up a few times. Its antigen is currently unknown. Study results and caveats: Only a handful of new T cells, the authors suggested, are recruited with each seasonal influenza vaccination.

The source was CD8+ T cells sorted from PBMCs, collected around 25 months after vaccination. V usage is TRBV11-2 and J usage is TRBJ1-1; 7 bases are shared with TRBD1. This clonotype originated in a man between 45 and 75 years old who received an inactivated influenza vaccine. CDR3 in amino acids: CASRSPPRDSNTEAFF. Here the CDR3 DNA reads TGTGCCAGCAGATCACCCCCCCGGGACAGCAACACTGAAGCTTTCTTT.